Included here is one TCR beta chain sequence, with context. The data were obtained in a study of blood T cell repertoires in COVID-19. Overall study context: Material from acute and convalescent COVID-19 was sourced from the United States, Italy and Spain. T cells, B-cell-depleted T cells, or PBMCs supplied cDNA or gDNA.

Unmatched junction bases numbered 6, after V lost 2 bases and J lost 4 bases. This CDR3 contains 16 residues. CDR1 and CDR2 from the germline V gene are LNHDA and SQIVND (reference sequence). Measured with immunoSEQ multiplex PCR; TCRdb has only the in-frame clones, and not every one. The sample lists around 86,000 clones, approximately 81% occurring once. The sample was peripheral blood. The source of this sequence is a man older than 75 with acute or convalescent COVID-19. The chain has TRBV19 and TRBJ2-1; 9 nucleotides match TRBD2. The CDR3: CASSIPLAGIYNEQFF. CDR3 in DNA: TGTGCCAGTAGTATACCCCTAGCGGGGATTTACAATGAGCAGTTCTTC.